The 9 T cell receptor beta chains below were found in one sample sequenced in a study of cytomegalovirus exposure and HLA in healthy donors (dated by TCRdb to 2015 to 2018). Libraries were constructed by the immunoSEQ multiplex PCR assay. A mixture of 60 forward primers for TCR Vbeta segments and 13 reverse primers for TCR Jbeta segments was used in the multiplex PCR. This is the immuneACCESS table as TCRdb keeps it, with only in-frame sequences that have V and J called. A part of the clones is gone; compared with another copy, unresolved V genes explain less than half, and the rest is unexplained. For this sample the table gives some 150,000 clones, of which approximately 84% were detected only once. The biggest ten clones account for 1.5% to 2.5% of the sample. Sequencing input: PBMCs. The receptors come from a woman between 35 and 50 years old in good health and CMV-seronegative.

Points on this clone: The junction departs from germline at one end; a sequencing error may be responsible. V usage is TRBV7-9 and J usage is TRBJ1-3; D perhaps matches TRBD1 (6 bases). The V gene's germline CDR1 is SEHNR and CDR2 FQNEAQ (reference sequence). The CDR3 is 18 amino acids. CDR3 sequence reads: CSSSLGEGAYRAGNTIYF. The CDR3 coding sequence is TGTTCCAGCAGCCTCGGGGAGGGAGCTTACAGGGCTGGAAACACCATATATTTT. Based on the CDR3 plus reference TRBV7-9 and TRBJ1-3, the full variable domain is DTGVSQNPRHKITKRGQNVTFRCDPISEHNRLYWYRQTLGQGPEFLTYFQNEAQLEKSRLLSDRFSAERPKGSFSTLEIQRTEQGDSAMYLCSSSLGEGAYRAGNTIYFGEGSWLTVV.

This clone showed up just a few times. This chain links TRBV23-1 with TRBJ2-1; 12 nucleotides match TRBD2. TRBV23-1 is an ORF; its function is uncertain. The CDR3 is 15 amino acids. The V segment lost 7 bases and the J segment 11 bases; nucleotides outside the gene matches: 12. The CDR3 DNA follows: TGCGCCAGCAACTTCCCTAGCGGGAGGGCCGTCCAGCAGTTCTTC. It specifies CASNFPSGRAVQQFF.

J is TRBJ2-3 and V is TRBV29-1, with 7 bases aligning to TRBD2. The germline CDR1 and CDR2 sequences are SQVTM and ANQGSEA. The V segment lost 0 bases and the J segment 2 bases; nucleotides outside the gene matches: 5. The CDR3 consists of 15 residues. Here the CDR3 reads CSVEDRAGPTDTQYF. CDR3 sequence (DNA): TGCAGCGTTGAAGATCGAGCGGGACCCACAGATACGCAGTATTTT.

The V call is TRBV9, the J call TRBJ1-5; D possibly corresponds to TRBD1 (5 bases). The CDR3 consists of 13 residues. Germline values: CDR1 SGDLS, CDR2 YYNGEE. V was shortened by 1 base and J by 5 bases, with 7 bases between the two germline ends. CDR3 protein: CASSVQGDQPQHF. In DNA form, the CDR3 reads TGTGCCAGCAGCGTACAGGGCGATCAGCCCCAGCATTTT. Based on the CDR3 plus reference TRBV9 and TRBJ1-5, the full variable domain is DSGVTQTPKHLITATGQRVTLRCSPRSGDLSVYWYQQSLDQGLQFLIQYYNGEERAKGNILERFSAQQFPDLHSELNLSSLELGDSALYFCASSVQGDQPQHFGDGTRLSIL.

V and J are TRBV9 and TRBJ2-3; 10 bases agree with TRBD2. V shed 4 bases, J shed 4 bases, and the junction held 9 bases outside the gene matches. CDR3 size: 16 residues. The germline V gene has CDR1 SGDLS and CDR2 YYNGEE. In nucleotides, the CDR3 is TGTGCCAGCAGCTCCCTGACTAGCGGGTTCTCAGATACGCAGTATTTT. It is translated as CASSSLTSGFSDTQYF.

This chain uses TRBV10-3 with TRBJ1-2; 9 bases fit TRBD1. Trimming cost V 5 bases and J 5 bases; bases outside gene matches: 6. Per the germline V gene, CDR1 is ENHRY and CDR2 is SYGVKD. CDR3 length: 14 amino acids. The CDR3 coding sequence is TGTGCCATCAGTTCCGGGACAGGGCCTTATGGCTACACCTTC. Translating gives CAISSGTGPYGYTF.

The J gene is TRBJ2-3, the V gene TRBV5-1, with D possibly matching TRBD1 (6 bases). Germline V gene data show CDR1 as SGHRS and CDR2 as YFSETQ. The V gene lost 3 bases and the J gene lost 0 bases, with 11 bases spanning the gap. CDR3 length: 15 amino acids. The CDR3 region has the DNA TGCGCCAGCAGCTGGCAGGGGCCTAGCACAGATACGCAGTATTTT. It yields the protein CASSWQGPSTDTQYF.

In DNA form, the CDR3 reads TGTGCCATCAGTAGCCAAGCGGGGGACAATGAGCAGTTCTTC. This sequence encodes CAISSQAGDNEQFF. The rearrangement joins TRBV10-3 to TRBJ2-1; 8 nucleotides align to TRBD2. The trim removed 5 bases at V and 5 bases at J, leaving 5 bases unmatched. The CDR3 is 14 amino acids. Germline values: CDR1 ENHRY, CDR2 SYGVKD.

In its sample, this clone was seen a few times. The chain combines TRBV15 with TRBJ2-3, with D uncertain. Trimming removed 1 base from V and 2 bases from J, with 13 bases in between. In germline, CDR1 is LNHNV, CDR2 YYDKDF (reference sequence). CDR3 length: 16 amino acids. The CDR3: CATSRGGQEPTDTQYF. In nucleotides, the CDR3 is TGTGCCACCAGCAGAGGTGGCCAGGAACCCACAGATACGCAGTATTTT.